This T cell receptor (beta chain) stems from a study of blood T cells in healthy people across ages. There are 19 residues in the CDR3. V gave up 6 bases and J gave up 0 bases, with 21 bases separating them. The germline CDR1 and CDR2 sequences are KGHSH and LQKENI. Only a few counts were recorded for this clonotype. Its antigen is unidentified. Then a second PCR, running roughly 7 to 11 cycles, was carried out with a sample-barcoded 5' primer and a J-beta primer mix. CDR3-containing paired-end reads numbering at least 2.5 million came from each sample. TCRdb re-analysed the 5' RACE reads in MiXCR, keeping a single row per CDR3 protein. In the table there are roughly 500,000 distinct CDR3 sequences, 25% to 30% of which are singletons. General study results and limits: Naive and antigen-experienced cells were not separated, limiting conclusive comparison. Diversity of TCR beta per million T cells declined in a roughly linear way with age.

The rearrangement links TRBV18 to TRBJ2-6; a weak D match, TRBD1 (7 bases). The sample was blood. The receptor comes from a woman in her 70s in good health. CDR3 protein: CASSPFRQGGASGANVLTF. CDR3 sequence (DNA): TGTGCCAGCTCCCCTTTCCGACAGGGAGGTGCCTCTGGGGCCAACGTCCTGACTTTC.